This TCR beta chain was sequenced during a study of blood T cell repertoires in COVID-19. Across the study: Samples came from the United States, Italy and Spain, spanning acute and convalescent COVID-19. T cells, B-cell-depleted T cells, or PBMCs provided the cDNA or gDNA that served as material.

In the authors' methods: Amplification of reference gene primers provided the estimated nucleated cell counts. Data came from immunoSEQ multiplex PCR; TCRdb stores just in-frame clones and leaves some out. V and J calls and clone size are copied from that table; D and trimming were computed from the DNA. The sample yields approximately 15,000 clones, roughly 80% seen once. V lost 1 base to trimming and J lost 6 bases; unmatched junction nucleotides: 1. Germline V gives CDR1 GTSNPN, CDR2 SVGIG (reference sequence). The CDR3 runs 14 residues. The TCR sequence derives from a human donor in a cohort sampled during active COVID-19. The chain couples TRBV30 to TRBJ2-1; 12 positions agree with TRBD2. Sample: peripheral blood. The CDR3, as DNA: TGTGCCTGGAGTGCTAGCGGGAGGGCCAATGAGCAGTTCTTC. Amino acids: CAWSASGRANEQFF.